This is a list of T cell receptor beta chains from one sample in a study of T-cell reconstitution after alpha-beta-depleted transplantation in children. TCRdb re-derived calls from the PCR reads in MiXCR, one entry per CDR3 protein. The data contain some 550,000 distinct CDR3 sequences, around 17% of them seen just once; the ten biggest clones take up more than 2.5%. Sequenced material: PBMCs from the stem cell graft donor, taken from the stem cell graft. All receptors come from a human donor who donated a stem cell graft to a child with acute lymphoblastic leukemia. CDR3s include the opening cysteine and the closing phenylalanine or tryptophan. A D gene is named only where the DNA matches it firmly. Part of the rows lack a size; the others show once, few, many or a class for expanded clones.

J: TRBJ1-5; V: TRBV20-1; length: 14; size: -; D: -; CDR3: CSADGQNSNQPQHF; DNA: TGCAGTGCTGACGGACAGAATAGCAATCAGCCCCAGCATTTT
J: TRBJ1-1; V: TRBV5-1; length: 14; size: few; D: -; CDR3: CASSWTSVNTEAFF; DNA: TGCGCCAGCAGCTGGACGTCGGTGAACACTGAAGCTTTCTTT
J: TRBJ1-5; V: TRBV6-1; length: 17; size: -; D: -; CDR3: CASSQMGSGAINQPQHF; DNA: TGTGCCAGCAGCCAGATGGGGAGCGGGGCGATCAATCAGCCCCAGCATTTT
J: TRBJ1-2; V: TRBV2; length: 13; size: few; D: -; CDR3: CASSVRAGYGYTF; DNA: TGTGCCAGCAGTGTTCGGGCAGGCTATGGCTACACCTTC
J: TRBJ1-2; V: TRBV30; length: 13; size: -; D: -; CDR3: CAWETWTAGGYTF; DNA: TGTGCCTGGGAAACATGGACGGCGGGGGGCTACACCTTC
J: TRBJ1-5; V: TRBV12-3/TRBV12-4; length: 15; size: -; D: -; CDR3: CASSPSLGELRPQHF; DNA: TGTGCCAGCAGTCCTAGCCTGGGAGAATTGCGGCCCCAGCATTTT
J: TRBJ2-1; V: TRBV6-1; length: 13; size: -; D: -; CDR3: CASRETGWNEQFF; DNA: TGTGCCAGCAGGGAAACAGGGTGGAATGAGCAGTTCTTC
J: TRBJ2-1; V: TRBV5-1; length: 17; size: -; D: TRBD2; CDR3: CASSLGLAGAGYNEQFF; DNA: TGCGCCAGCAGCTTAGGACTAGCGGGAGCGGGGTACAATGAGCAGTTCTTC
J: TRBJ2-7; V: TRBV27; length: 14; size: -; D: -; CDR3: CASSPSGAAYEQYF; DNA: TGTGCCAGCAGCCCCTCTGGAGCGGCCTACGAGCAGTACTTC
J: TRBJ2-7; V: TRBV20-1; length: 13; size: -; D: -; CDR3: CSARDFRAYEQYF; DNA: TGCAGTGCTAGAGATTTTCGGGCCTACGAGCAGTACTTC
J: TRBJ2-1; V: TRBV29-1; length: 16; size: -; D: -; CDR3: CSIKGSSDSSYNEQFF; DNA: TGCAGCATAAAAGGGTCGAGCGACAGCTCCTACAATGAGCAGTTCTTC
J: TRBJ1-3; V: TRBV5-1; length: 16; size: few; D: -; CDR3: CASSPRVGGTGNTIYF; DNA: TGCGCCAGCAGCCCGCGGGTAGGCGGAACTGGAAACACCATATATTTT
J: TRBJ2-7; V: TRBV6-1; length: 14; size: many; D: -; CDR3: CASSETVEPCEQYF; DNA: TGTGCCAGCAGTGAAACTGTCGAACCCTGCGAGCAGTACTTC
J: TRBJ1-1; V: TRBV2; length: 15; size: few; D: TRBD1; CDR3: CASSTTGAPYTEAFF; DNA: TGTGCCAGCAGTACGACAGGGGCGCCTTACACTGAAGCTTTCTTT
J: TRBJ2-7; V: TRBV9; length: 11; size: -; D: -; CDR3: CASGARDEQYF; DNA: TGTGCCAGCGGCGCCAGGGACGAGCAGTACTTC
J: TRBJ1-1; V: TRBV7-9; length: 15; size: -; D: -; CDR3: CASSLAKSTSNEAFF; DNA: TGTGCCAGCAGCTTAGCGAAATCAACCTCTAATGAAGCTTTCTTT
J: TRBJ2-5; V: TRBV2; length: 17; size: -; D: TRBD1; CDR3: CASSKNRQGGRQETQYF; DNA: TGTGCCAGCAGCAAGAATCGACAGGGCGGAAGGCAAGAGACCCAGTACTTC
J: TRBJ2-2; V: TRBV5-4; length: 19; size: few; D: TRBD1; CDR3: CASSLGDNRDSANTGELFF; DNA: TGTGCCAGCAGCTTGGGGGACAACCGGGACAGCGCGAACACCGGGGAGCTGTTTTTT
J: TRBJ2-2; V: TRBV2; length: 14; size: -; D: -; CDR3: CASSVWGSGGELFF; DNA: TGTGCCAGCAGTGTGTGGGGGTCAGGCGGGGAGCTGTTTTTT
J: TRBJ2-2; V: TRBV7-3; length: 16; size: -; D: -; CDR3: CASSTYGGAGTGELFF; DNA: TGTGCCAGCAGCACATACGGGGGCGCAGGGACCGGGGAGCTGTTTTTT
J: TRBJ2-1; V: TRBV10-1; length: 16; size: once; D: TRBD2; CDR3: CASSEAPSGIYNEQFF; DNA: TGCGCCAGCAGTGAGGCTCCTAGCGGGATTTACAATGAGCAGTTCTTC
J: TRBJ2-5; V: TRBV7-8; length: 14; size: -; D: -; CDR3: CASSLAGGIVTQYF; DNA: TGTGCCAGCAGCTTAGCTGGGGGTATAGTGACCCAGTACTTC
J: TRBJ2-3; V: TRBV5-5; length: 15; size: few; D: -; CDR3: CASSFPPGAVDTQYF; DNA: TGTGCCAGCAGCTTCCCGCCAGGAGCGGTAGATACGCAGTATTTT
J: TRBJ1-5; V: TRBV12-3/TRBV12-4; length: 14; size: -; D: TRBD1; CDR3: CASSLDRDLRPQHF; DNA: TGTGCCAGCAGTCTAGACAGGGATTTGAGGCCCCAGCATTTT
J: TRBJ2-5; V: TRBV25-1; length: 17; size: -; D: TRBD2; CDR3: CASSVRAGRVGQETQYF; DNA: TGTGCCAGCAGTGTCCGGGCGGGGAGGGTCGGCCAAGAGACCCAGTACTTC
J: TRBJ2-4; V: TRBV5-1; length: 17; size: few; D: TRBD1; CDR3: CASSLVQGDGAKNIQYF; DNA: TGCGCCAGCAGCTTGGTACAGGGGGACGGGGCCAAAAACATTCAGTACTTC
J: TRBJ1-6; V: TRBV6-5; length: 17; size: few; D: TRBD1; CDR3: CASSQGAWGQGGSPLHF; DNA: TGTGCCAGCAGCCAAGGGGCCTGGGGACAGGGAGGCTCACCCCTCCACTTT
J: TRBJ2-1; V: TRBV5-6; length: 16; size: -; D: TRBD2; CDR3: CASSLRLARAYNEQFF; DNA: TGTGCCAGCAGCTTGAGACTAGCGCGAGCCTACAATGAGCAGTTCTTC
J: TRBJ1-5; V: TRBV7-8; length: 16; size: many; D: TRBD1; CDR3: CASSLQDRARLKPQHF; DNA: TGTGCCAGCAGCTTACAAGACAGGGCGCGTTTAAAGCCCCAGCATTTT
J: TRBJ2-3; V: TRBV20-1; length: 15; size: -; D: -; CDR3: CSARDRGITRDTQYF; DNA: TGCAGTGCTAGAGACAGGGGCATAACCCGCGATACGCAGTATTTT
J: TRBJ2-6; V: TRBV4-1; length: 17; size: few; D: TRBD2; CDR3: CASSQGLAASGANVLTF; DNA: TGCGCCAGCAGCCAGGGACTAGCGGCCTCTGGGGCCAACGTCCTGACTTTC
J: TRBJ2-4; V: TRBV5-1; length: 16; size: few; D: -; CDR3: CASSSGRTLAKNIQYF; DNA: TGCGCCAGCAGCTCGGGACGGACCTTAGCCAAAAACATTCAGTACTTC
J: TRBJ1-4; V: TRBV7-6; length: 16; size: -; D: -; CDR3: CASSLAYRATNEKLFF; DNA: TGTGCCAGCAGCCTAGCTTATCGAGCGACTAATGAAAAACTGTTTTTT
J: TRBJ2-5; V: TRBV7-9; length: 14; size: few; D: -; CDR3: CASSPEGLQETQYF; DNA: TGTGCCAGCAGCCCGGAGGGCCTACAAGAGACCCAGTACTTC
J: TRBJ1-4; V: TRBV7-9; length: 16; size: -; D: -; CDR3: CASSPIQTRLDEKLFF; DNA: TGTGCCAGCAGCCCAATCCAGACCCGGTTGGATGAAAAACTGTTTTTT
J: TRBJ2-3; V: TRBV9; length: 19; size: few; D: -; CDR3: CASSSSPLDGIGRPDTQYF; DNA: TGTGCCAGCAGCTCCAGTCCACTAGACGGGATAGGTCGACCAGATACGCAGTATTTT
J: TRBJ2-2; V: TRBV7-3; length: 18; size: -; D: -; CDR3: CASSLTQGPQYNTGELFF; DNA: TGTGCCAGCAGCTTAACGCAGGGGCCCCAATATAACACCGGGGAGCTGTTTTTT
J: TRBJ2-7; V: TRBV18; length: 19; size: few; D: TRBD2; CDR3: CASSPLRTRTSGISYEQYF; DNA: TGTGCCAGCTCACCACTTCGCACCCGGACTAGCGGGATTTCCTACGAGCAGTACTTC
J: TRBJ2-7; V: TRBV5-1; length: 15; size: -; D: -; CDR3: CASSLDFPSSYEQYF; DNA: TGCGCCAGCAGCTTGGACTTTCCTAGCTCCTACGAGCAGTACTTC
J: TRBJ2-7; V: TRBV4-2; length: 16; size: few; D: TRBD2; CDR3: CASSQGQTSGSYEQYF; DNA: TGTGCCAGCAGCCAAGGTCAGACTAGCGGGAGTTACGAGCAGTACTTC
J: TRBJ2-1; V: TRBV10-3; length: 15; size: few; D: TRBD2; CDR3: CAISPTSGGFDEQFF; DNA: TGTGCCATCAGCCCTACTAGCGGGGGTTTTGATGAGCAGTTCTTC
J: TRBJ2-5; V: TRBV7-8; length: 15; size: -; D: TRBD1; CDR3: CASTKSDRGRETQYF; DNA: TGTGCCAGCACTAAGTCAGACAGGGGGAGAGAGACCCAGTACTTC